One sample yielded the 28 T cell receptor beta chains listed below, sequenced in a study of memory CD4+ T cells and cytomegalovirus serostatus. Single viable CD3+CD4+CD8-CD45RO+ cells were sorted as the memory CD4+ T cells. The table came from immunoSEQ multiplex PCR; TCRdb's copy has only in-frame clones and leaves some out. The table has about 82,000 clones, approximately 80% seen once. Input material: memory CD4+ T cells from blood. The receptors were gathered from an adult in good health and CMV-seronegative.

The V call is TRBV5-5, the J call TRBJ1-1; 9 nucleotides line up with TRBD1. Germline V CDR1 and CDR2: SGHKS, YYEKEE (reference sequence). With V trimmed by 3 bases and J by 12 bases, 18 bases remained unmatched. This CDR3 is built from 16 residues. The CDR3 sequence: CASSSQGARLDHGSFF. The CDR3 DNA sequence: TGTGCCAGCAGCTCACAGGGGGCGAGGTTGGATCACGGATCTTTCTTT.

This CDR3 reads CASTQGSSTDTQYF. In nucleotides, the CDR3 is TGTGCCAGTACACAGGGATCTAGCACAGATACGCAGTATTTT. This chain links TRBV19 with TRBJ2-3; D is perhaps TRBD1 (6 bases). The V gene's germline CDR1 is LNHDA and CDR2 SQIVND (reference sequence). The length of the CDR3 is 14 residues. Trimming removed 7 bases at V and 0 bases at J, with 11 bases between.

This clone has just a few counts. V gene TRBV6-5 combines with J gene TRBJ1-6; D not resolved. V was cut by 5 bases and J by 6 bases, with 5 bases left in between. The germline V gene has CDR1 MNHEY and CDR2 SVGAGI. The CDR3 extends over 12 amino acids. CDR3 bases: TGTGCCAGCAGTGGAGGTAATTCACCCCTCCACTTT. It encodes CASSGGNSPLHF.

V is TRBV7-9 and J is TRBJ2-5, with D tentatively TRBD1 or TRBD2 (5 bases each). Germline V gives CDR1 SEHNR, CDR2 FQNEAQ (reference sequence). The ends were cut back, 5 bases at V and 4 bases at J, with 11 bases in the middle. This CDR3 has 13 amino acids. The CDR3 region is CASSPGARETQYF. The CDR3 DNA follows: TGTGCCAGCAGCCCCGGGGCCCGAGAGACCCAGTACTTC.

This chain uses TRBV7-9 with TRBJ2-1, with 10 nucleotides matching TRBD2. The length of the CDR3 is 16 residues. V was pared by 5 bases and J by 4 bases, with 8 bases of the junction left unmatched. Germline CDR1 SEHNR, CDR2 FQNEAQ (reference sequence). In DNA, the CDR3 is TGTGCCAGCAGCCCTGACCTAGCGGGGGTATACAATGAGCAGTTCTTC. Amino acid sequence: CASSPDLAGVYNEQFF.

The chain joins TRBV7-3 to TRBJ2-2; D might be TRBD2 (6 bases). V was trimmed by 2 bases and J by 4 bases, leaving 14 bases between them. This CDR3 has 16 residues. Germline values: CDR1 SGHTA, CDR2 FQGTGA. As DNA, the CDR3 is TGTGCCAGCAGCTTAGTTGGCGGGGCCTCCACCGGGGAGCTGTTTTTT. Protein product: CASSLVGGASTGELFF.

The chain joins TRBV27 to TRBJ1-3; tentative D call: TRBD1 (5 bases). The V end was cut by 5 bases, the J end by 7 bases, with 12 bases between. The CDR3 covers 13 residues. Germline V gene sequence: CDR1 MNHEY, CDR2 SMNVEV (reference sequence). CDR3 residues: CASSDPGRNTIYF. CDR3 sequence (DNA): TGTGCCAGCAGTGACCCAGGGCGGAACACCATATATTTT.

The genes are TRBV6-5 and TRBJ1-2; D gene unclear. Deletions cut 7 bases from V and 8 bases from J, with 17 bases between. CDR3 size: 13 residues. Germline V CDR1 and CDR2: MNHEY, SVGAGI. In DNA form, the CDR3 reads TGTGCCAGCATCCCCCCGGGAGGGAGAGGCTACACCTTC. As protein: CASIPPGGRGYTF.

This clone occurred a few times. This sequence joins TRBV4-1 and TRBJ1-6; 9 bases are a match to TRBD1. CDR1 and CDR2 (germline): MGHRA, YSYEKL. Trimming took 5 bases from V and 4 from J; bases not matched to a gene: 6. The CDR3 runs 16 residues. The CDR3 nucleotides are TGCGCCAGCAGCTTATACGGACAGGGGTATAATTCACCCCTCCACTTT. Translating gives CASSLYGQGYNSPLHF.

CDR3 DNA: TGCGCCAGCAGCTTGGGCTCCGGGACAGGGAACACTGAAGCTTTCTTT. It encodes CASSLGSGTGNTEAFF. The V and J genes are TRBV5-1 and TRBJ1-1; the match to TRBD1 covers 8 bases. The germline V gene has CDR1 SGHRS and CDR2 YFSETQ. The V segment lost 0 bases and the J segment 1 base; nucleotides outside the gene matches: 5. The CDR3 consists of 16 residues.

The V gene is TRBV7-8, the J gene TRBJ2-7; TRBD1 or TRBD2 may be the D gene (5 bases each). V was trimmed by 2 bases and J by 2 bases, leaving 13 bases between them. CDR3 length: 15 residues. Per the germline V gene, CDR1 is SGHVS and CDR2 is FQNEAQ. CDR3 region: CASSLSWDATYEQYF. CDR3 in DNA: TGTGCCAGCAGCTTATCATGGGACGCGACCTACGAGCAGTACTTC.

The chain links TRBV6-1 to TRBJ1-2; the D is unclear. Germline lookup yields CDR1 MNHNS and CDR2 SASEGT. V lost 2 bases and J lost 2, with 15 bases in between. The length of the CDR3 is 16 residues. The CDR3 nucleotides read TGTGCCAGCAGTGAACCGGGCCAGCCATTAAACTATGGCTACACCTTC. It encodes CASSEPGQPLNYGYTF.

CDR3 sequence: CASSHSPQVGTDTQYF. The CDR3 DNA is TGTGCCAGCAGCCACAGTCCACAGGTGGGAACGGATACGCAGTATTTT. The V and J genes are TRBV4-2 and TRBJ2-3; D is perhaps TRBD1 (5 bases). V was pared by 3 bases and J by 6 bases, with 19 bases between. Per germline, CDR1 LGHNA and CDR2 YNFKEQ. This CDR3 comprises 16 residues.

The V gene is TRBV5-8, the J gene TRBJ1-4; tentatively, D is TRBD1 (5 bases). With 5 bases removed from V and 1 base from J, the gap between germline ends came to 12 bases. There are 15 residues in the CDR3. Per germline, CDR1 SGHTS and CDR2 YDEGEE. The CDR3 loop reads CASRPGKLTNEKLFF. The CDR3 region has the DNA TGTGCCAGCAGACCAGGGAAACTAACTAATGAAAAACTGTTTTTT.

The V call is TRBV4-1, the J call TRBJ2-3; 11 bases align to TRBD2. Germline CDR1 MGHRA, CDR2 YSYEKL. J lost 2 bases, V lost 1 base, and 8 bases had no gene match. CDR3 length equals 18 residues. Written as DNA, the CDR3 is TGCGCCAGCAGCCAAGGGGCTAGCGGGGGGCCATACACAGATACGCAGTATTTT. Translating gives CASSQGASGGPYTDTQYF.

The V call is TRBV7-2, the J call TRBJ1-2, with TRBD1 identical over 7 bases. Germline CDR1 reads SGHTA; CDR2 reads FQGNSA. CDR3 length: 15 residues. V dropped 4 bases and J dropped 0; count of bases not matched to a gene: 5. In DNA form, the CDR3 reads TGTGCCAGCAGCTCATACAGGGGAACTAACTATGGCTACACCTTC. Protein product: CASSSYRGTNYGYTF.

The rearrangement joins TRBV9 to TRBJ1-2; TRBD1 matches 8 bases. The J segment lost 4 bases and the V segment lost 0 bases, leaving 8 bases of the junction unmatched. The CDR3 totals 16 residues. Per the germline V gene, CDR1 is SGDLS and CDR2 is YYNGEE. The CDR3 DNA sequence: TGTGCCAGCAGCGTAGCCCAGGGGGCGCTCTCCTATGGCTACACCTTC. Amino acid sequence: CASSVAQGALSYGYTF.

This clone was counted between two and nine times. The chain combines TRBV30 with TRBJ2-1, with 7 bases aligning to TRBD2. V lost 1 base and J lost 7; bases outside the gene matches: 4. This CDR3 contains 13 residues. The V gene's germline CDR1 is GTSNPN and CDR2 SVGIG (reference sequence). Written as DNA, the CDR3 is TGTGCCTGGAGTGCACTGGGGGGGAATGAGCAGTTCTTC. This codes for CAWSALGGNEQFF.

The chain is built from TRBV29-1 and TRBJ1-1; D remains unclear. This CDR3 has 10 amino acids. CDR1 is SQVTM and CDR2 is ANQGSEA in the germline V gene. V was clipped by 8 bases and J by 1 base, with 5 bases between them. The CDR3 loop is CSPTNTEAFF. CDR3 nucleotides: TGCAGCCCTACGAACACTGAAGCTTTCTTT.

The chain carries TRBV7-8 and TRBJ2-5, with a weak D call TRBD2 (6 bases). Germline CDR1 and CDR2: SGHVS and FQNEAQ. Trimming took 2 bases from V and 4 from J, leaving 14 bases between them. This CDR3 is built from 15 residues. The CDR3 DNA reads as TGTGCCAGCAGCTTAAGGCAGGGCGGGGTAGAGACCCAGTACTTC. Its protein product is CASSLRQGGVETQYF.

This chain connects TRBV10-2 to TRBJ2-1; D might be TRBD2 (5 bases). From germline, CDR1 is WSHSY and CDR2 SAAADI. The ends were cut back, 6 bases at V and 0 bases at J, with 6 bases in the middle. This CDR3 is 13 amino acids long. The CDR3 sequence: CASSAGSYNEQFF. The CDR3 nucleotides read TGCGCCAGCAGCGCGGGCTCCTACAATGAGCAGTTCTTC.

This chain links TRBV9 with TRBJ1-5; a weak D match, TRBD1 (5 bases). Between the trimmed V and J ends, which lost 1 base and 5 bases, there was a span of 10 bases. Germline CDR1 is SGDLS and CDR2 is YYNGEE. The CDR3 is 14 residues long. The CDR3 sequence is CASSVLGVDQPQHF. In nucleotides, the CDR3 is TGTGCCAGCAGCGTATTGGGGGTTGATCAGCCCCAGCATTTT.

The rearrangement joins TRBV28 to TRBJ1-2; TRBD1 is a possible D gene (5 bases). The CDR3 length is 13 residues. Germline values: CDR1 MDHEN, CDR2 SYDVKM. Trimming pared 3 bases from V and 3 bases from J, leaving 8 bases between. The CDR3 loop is CASSLGGHYGYTF. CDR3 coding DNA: TGTGCCAGCAGTTTGGGGGGACACTATGGCTACACCTTC.

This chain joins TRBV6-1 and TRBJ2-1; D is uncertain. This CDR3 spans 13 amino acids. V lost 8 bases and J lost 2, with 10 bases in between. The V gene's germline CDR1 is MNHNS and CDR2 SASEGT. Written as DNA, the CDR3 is TGTGCCAGCCGGGTTTCACCCTACAATGAGCAGTTCTTC. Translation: CASRVSPYNEQFF.

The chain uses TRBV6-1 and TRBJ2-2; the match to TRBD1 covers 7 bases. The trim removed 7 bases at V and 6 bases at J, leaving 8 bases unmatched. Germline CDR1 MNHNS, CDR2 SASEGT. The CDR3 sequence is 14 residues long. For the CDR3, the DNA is TGTGCCAGCATGAAGACAGGGAGAGCCGGGGAGCTGTTTTTT. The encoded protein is CASMKTGRAGELFF.

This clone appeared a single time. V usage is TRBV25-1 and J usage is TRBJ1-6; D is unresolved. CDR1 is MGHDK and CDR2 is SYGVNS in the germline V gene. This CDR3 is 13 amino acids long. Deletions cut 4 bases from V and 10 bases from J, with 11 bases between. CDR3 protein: CASSAPIPSPLHF. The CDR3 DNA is TGTGCCAGCAGTGCCCCTATACCGTCACCCCTCCACTTT.

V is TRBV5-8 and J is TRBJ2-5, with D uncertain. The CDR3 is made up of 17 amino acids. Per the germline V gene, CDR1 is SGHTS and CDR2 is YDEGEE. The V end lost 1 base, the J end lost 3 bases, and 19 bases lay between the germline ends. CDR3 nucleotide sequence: TGTGCCAGCAGCTTGACAAAAGGAACACCCACGAAAGAGACCCAGTACTTC. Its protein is CASSLTKGTPTKETQYF.

This CDR3 reads CASSATGMNTEAFF. In DNA form, the CDR3 reads TGTGCCAGCAGCGCGACAGGGATGAACACTGAAGCTTTCTTT. This chain uses TRBV7-6 with TRBJ1-1, with 7 bases that match TRBD1. V lost 5 bases and J lost 0; bases outside the gene matches: 3. This CDR3 contains 14 residues. Per the germline V gene, CDR1 is SGHVS and CDR2 is FNYEAQ.